What follows are 21 T cell receptor beta chains derived from one specimen sequenced in a study of blood T cells in healthy people across ages. A second PCR, run for about 6 to 12 cycles, used a sample-barcoded 5' primer plus a J-beta primer mix. Each CDR3 protein gets one entry after TCRdb re-called the 5' RACE reads with MiXCR. Of about 830,000 distinct CDR3 sequences in the sample, 55% to 65% were seen once. The source material was blood. These receptors were obtained from a man aged 25-45 years in good health.

V and J are TRBV12-3 or TRBV12-4 and TRBJ1-4; the D is unclear. This CDR3 has 12 residues. Trimming cost V 4 bases and J 6 bases, with 6 bases left between them. CDR3 nucleotide sequence: TGTGCCAGCAGTTCAGTGGATGAAAAACTGTTTTTT. It yields the protein CASSSVDEKLFF.

This chain joins TRBV29-1 and TRBJ2-5, with D possibly matching TRBD1 (5 bases). This CDR3 contains 10 residues. Germline V CDR1 and CDR2: SQVTM, ANQGSEA. CDR3 sequence: CSTGQETQYF. CDR3 sequence (DNA): TGCAGTACAGGTCAAGAGACCCAGTACTTC.

This sequence joins TRBV20-1 and TRBJ2-5; D not certain. This CDR3 is built from 15 residues. The germline V gene encodes CDR1 DFQATT and CDR2 SNEGSKA (reference sequence). Between the trimmed V and J ends, which lost 1 base and 7 bases, there was a span of 19 bases. The CDR3 protein is CSARAAGPSSGTQYF. The CDR3, as DNA: TGCAGTGCTAGAGCCGCCGGTCCGTCCTCAGGGACCCAGTACTTC.

The chain employs TRBV29-1 and TRBJ2-1; 8 nucleotides match TRBD2. Germline V CDR1 and CDR2: SQVTM, ANQGSEA. J gave up 4 bases and V 7 bases, and 6 bases lay outside the gene matches. This CDR3 has 13 residues. In nucleotides, the CDR3 is TGCAGCGGAGTCGGGGGGGATTACAATGAGCAGTTCTTC. It translates to CSGVGGDYNEQFF.

The chain carries TRBV27 and TRBJ2-5, with TRBD1 matching over 8 bases. J gave up 3 bases and V 2 bases, and 2 bases lay outside the gene matches. The CDR3 extends over 14 amino acids. CDR1 and CDR2 (germline): MNHEY, SMNVEV (reference sequence). The CDR3 DNA is TGTGCCAGCAGTTTACCGGGACAGGAAGAGACCCAGTACTTC. Amino acids: CASSLPGQEETQYF.

This sequence joins TRBV28 and TRBJ2-6; a possible D gene is TRBD1 (5 bases). CDR1 is MDHEN and CDR2 is SYDVKM in the germline V gene. The CDR3 has 17 residues. V was clipped by 6 bases and J by 3 bases, with 18 bases between them. CDR3 residues: CASSPGWGFSGANVLTF. CDR3 DNA sequence: TGTGCCAGCAGCCCCGGTTGGGGCTTTAGTGGGGCCAACGTCCTGACTTTC.

This clonotype was seen only once. The CDR3 nucleotides read TGTGCCAGCAGTGAACTAGGAAGGACTAGCGGGGGCAGGGGAGAGACCCAGTACTTC. As protein: CASSELGRTSGGRGETQYF. The rearrangement uses TRBV6-1 and TRBJ2-5; 13 nucleotides agree with TRBD2. The length of the CDR3 is 19 residues. J was trimmed by 4 bases and V by 2 bases; bases with no gene match: 13. From germline, CDR1 is MNHNS and CDR2 SASEGT.

The rearrangement links TRBV4-3 to TRBJ2-5, with D maybe TRBD1 (6 bases). Germline CDR1 and CDR2: LGHNA and YSLEER. The V gene lost 1 base and the J gene lost 4 bases, with 10 bases spanning the gap. This CDR3 is built from 14 residues. Here the CDR3 reads CASSQVGRGETQYF. DNA for the CDR3: TGCGCCAGCAGCCAAGTGGGCAGGGGAGAGACCCAGTACTTC.

This chain links TRBV20-1 with TRBJ2-7; possibly TRBD2 for D (6 bases). Germline V CDR1 and CDR2: DFQATT, SNEGSKA (reference sequence). Trimming cost V 6 bases and J 3 bases, with 18 bases left between them. The CDR3 spans 14 residues. The CDR3 region is CSANPLTRDYEQYF. DNA for the CDR3: TGCAGTGCAAACCCGCTGACTAGAGACTACGAGCAGTACTTC.

This clonotype came up a few times. The CDR3, as DNA: TGTGCCAGCTTTAGCGGGGGCGCAGAGACCCAGTACTTC. Translating it yields CASFSGGAETQYF. V is TRBV6-2 or TRBV6-3 and J is TRBJ2-5, with 9 bases fitting TRBD2. Germline V CDR1 and CDR2: MNHEY, SVGEGT. V trimming: 8 bases; J trimming: 4 bases; junction bases outside the gene matches: 5. The CDR3 runs to 13 residues.

V usage is TRBV20-1 and J usage is TRBJ1-5; no definite D call. This CDR3 has 11 residues. Germline V gives CDR1 DFQATT, CDR2 SNEGSKA (reference sequence). V was cut by 5 bases and J by 5 bases, with 7 bases left in between. The CDR3 sequence: CSARGDQPQHF. For the CDR3, the DNA is TGCAGTGCTCGGGGTGATCAGCCCCAGCATTTT.

The chain employs TRBV20-1 and TRBJ2-2; TRBD1 matches at 8 bases. The V gene's germline CDR1 is DFQATT and CDR2 SNEGSKA (reference sequence). This CDR3 contains 13 residues. Unmatched junction bases numbered 3, after V lost 5 bases and J lost 4 bases. The DNA for the CDR3 is TGCAGTGCTGCCAGGGGGCGCACCGGGGAGCTGTTTTTT. Translated, it gives CSAARGRTGELFF.

This clonotype was picked up many times. The V call is TRBV29-1, the J call TRBJ2-3; unclear D gene. Germline-derived CDR1 and CDR2 are SQVTM and ANQGSEA. The CDR3 loop spans 14 amino acids. The ends were cut back, 2 bases at V and 0 bases at J, with 9 bases in the middle. CDR3 residues: CSVELFSSTDTQYF. As DNA, the CDR3 is TGCAGCGTTGAATTGTTTTCTAGCACAGATACGCAGTATTTT.

The chain is built from TRBV30 and TRBJ2-7; 10 bases agree with TRBD1. Germline CDR1 and CDR2: GTSNPN and SVGIG (reference sequence). The CDR3 length is 15 residues. After removal of 2 bases from V and 3 bases from J, the junction contained 7 bases not matched to a gene. The DNA for the CDR3 is TGTGCCTGGAGTCCCCTGGACAGGGGGTTCTACGAGCAGTACTTC. Its translation is CAWSPLDRGFYEQYF.

The chain recombines TRBV4-3 with TRBJ2-3; maybe TRBD2 (6 bases). Germline V lookup: CDR1 LGHNA, CDR2 YSLEER. The ends were cut back, 1 base at V and 6 bases at J, with 17 bases in the middle. The CDR3 consists of 16 residues. The CDR3 DNA sequence: TGCGCCAGCAGCCAAGGAGGTGGAGGGGTGTGGGATACGCAGTATTTT. Translation: CASSQGGGGVWDTQYF.

The V gene is TRBV15, the J gene TRBJ2-5; TRBD1 matches at 10 bases. Germline-derived CDR1 and CDR2 are LNHNV and YYDKDF (reference sequence). CDR3 length equals 17 residues. V was pared by 4 bases and J by 5 bases, with 13 bases of the junction left unmatched. This CDR3 is CATSKGRTGGLWETQYF. The CDR3 nucleotides are TGTGCCACCAGCAAGGGGAGGACAGGGGGTCTGTGGGAGACCCAGTACTTC. The whole variable domain, filled in from reference TRBV15 and TRBJ2-5, reads DAMVIQNPRYQVTQFGKPVTLSCSQTLNHNVMYWYQQKSSQAPKLLFHYYDKDFNNEADTPDNFQSRRPNTSFCFLDIRSPGLGDTAMYLCATSKGRTGGLWETQYFGPGTRLLVL.

The chain is built from TRBV2 and TRBJ2-7; D may be TRBD1 or TRBD2 (6 bases each). There are 15 residues in the CDR3. Germline values: CDR1 SNHLY, CDR2 FYNNEI. Trimming shortened V by 3 bases and J by 5 bases, and 17 bases separated the two germline ends. The CDR3 bases are TGTGCCAGCAGTGATCCCTTGGGGGGCAGAGACGAGCAGTACTTC. Amino acid sequence: CASSDPLGGRDEQYF.

The CDR3 loop reads CASSVGSLYEQYF. In nucleotides, the CDR3 is TGTGCCAGCAGCGTCGGCAGCCTATACGAGCAGTACTTC. This chain links TRBV9 with TRBJ2-7; D call uncertain. Germline-derived CDR1 and CDR2 are SGDLS and YYNGEE. With 2 bases removed from V and 4 bases from J, the gap between germline ends came to 10 bases. The CDR3 totals 13 residues.

The V call is TRBV6-2 or TRBV6-3, the J call TRBJ2-7; TRBD1 aligns across 11 bases. The trim removed 2 bases at V and 6 bases at J, leaving 9 bases unmatched. Germline V CDR1 and CDR2: MNHEY, SVGEGT. This CDR3 is 16 amino acids long. CDR3 region: CASSYVLDRGHFEQYF. CDR3 coding DNA: TGTGCCAGCAGTTACGTCTTGGACAGGGGGCATTTCGAGCAGTACTTC.

This rearrangement joins TRBV6-5 to TRBJ2-1, with TRBD1 matching over 7 bases. CDR3 length: 15 amino acids. Germline V gene data show CDR1 as MNHEY and CDR2 as SVGAGI. Germline trimming cut 7 bases from V and 2 bases from J; bases unmatched to any gene: 8. The DNA for the CDR3 is TGTGCCAGCATAGGGAAAGGGGGCACCTACAATGAGCAGTTCTTC. As protein: CASIGKGGTYNEQFF.

This chain links TRBV6-5 with TRBJ1-2; 10 bases are a match to TRBD1. V shed 2 bases, J shed 4 bases, and the junction held 7 bases outside the gene matches. Germline V gives CDR1 MNHEY, CDR2 SVGAGI. The CDR3 is 16 amino acids. Written as DNA, the CDR3 is TGTGCCAGCAGTTACCTTAGGACAGGGGGAAGCTATGGCTACACCTTC. It specifies CASSYLRTGGSYGYTF.